This section outlines one TCR beta chain sequence together with its context. Other DNA sequences in the same sample also yield this CDR3. This sample stems from a study of blood T cell repertoires in COVID-19. CDR3 length equals 13 residues. With 5 bases removed from V and 4 bases from J, the gap between germline ends came to 11 bases. The data were produced by immunoSEQ multiplex PCR, yet TCRdb's version contains in-frame clones alone and is incomplete. Of approximately 220,000 clones detected, roughly 86% appear once; the ten largest clones hold over 2.5%. The V and J genes are TRBV12-3 or TRBV12-4 and TRBJ1-1; D possibly corresponds to TRBD1 (6 bases). The sequenced sample consisted of peripheral blood. The receptor was isolated from a man aged 55 to 70 with acute or convalescent COVID-19. CDR3 protein: CASSQGQTTEAFF. DNA for the CDR3: TGTGCCAGCAGTCAAGGACAGACCACTGAAGCTTTCTTT.